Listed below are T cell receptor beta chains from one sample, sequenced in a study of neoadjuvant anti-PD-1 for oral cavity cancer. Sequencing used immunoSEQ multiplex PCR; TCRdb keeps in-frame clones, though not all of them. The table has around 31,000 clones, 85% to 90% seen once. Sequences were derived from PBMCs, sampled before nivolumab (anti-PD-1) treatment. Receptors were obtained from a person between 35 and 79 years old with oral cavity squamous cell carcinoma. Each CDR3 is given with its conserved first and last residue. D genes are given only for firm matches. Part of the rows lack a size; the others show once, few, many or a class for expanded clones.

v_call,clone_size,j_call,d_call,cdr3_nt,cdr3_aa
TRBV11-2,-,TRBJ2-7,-,TGTGCCAGCAGCTTTCCCGACAGCGAGCAGTACTTC,CASSFPDSEQYF
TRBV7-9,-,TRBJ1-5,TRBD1,TGTGCCAGCAGCGGGACAGCCGATAGCAATCAGCCCCAGCATTTT,CASSGTADSNQPQHF
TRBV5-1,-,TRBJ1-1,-,TGCGCCAGCAGCCTGGATCCGGGGCTGGCTGAAGCTTTCTTT,CASSLDPGLAEAFF
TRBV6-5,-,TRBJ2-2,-,TGTGCCAGCAGTTACTCCAGGGTCGGGGAGCTGTTTTTT,CASSYSRVGELFF
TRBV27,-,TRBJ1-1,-,TGTGCCAGCAGTTTTGGGGCAGAGATGAACACTGAAGCTTTCTTT,CASSFGAEMNTEAFF
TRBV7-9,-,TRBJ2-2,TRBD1,TGTGCCGGGCACAGGGGTGACACCGGGGAGCTGTTTTTT,CAGHRGDTGELFF
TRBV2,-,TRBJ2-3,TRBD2,TGTGCCAGCAGTCGTAGCGGGGGGAACACAGATACGCAGTATTTT,CASSRSGGNTDTQYF
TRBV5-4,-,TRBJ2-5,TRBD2,TGTGCCAGCAGCCGACTAGCGGGGGACCGCTCCCAAGAGACCCAGTACTTC,CASSRLAGDRSQETQYF
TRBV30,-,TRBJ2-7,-,TGTGCCTGGAGTAGCACTAGCTCCTACGAGCAGTACTTC,CAWSSTSSYEQYF
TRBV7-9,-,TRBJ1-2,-,TGTGCCAGCAGCCCCCTCCTCCGCGGGGGCGTCTCTGGCTACACCTTC,CASSPLLRGGVSGYTF
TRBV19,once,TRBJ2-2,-,TGTGCCAGTAAGGACATCAATGGCGCGGGGACCACCGGGGAGCTGTTTTTT,CASKDINGAGTTGELFF
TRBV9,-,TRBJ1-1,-,TGTGCCAGCAGCGTAGTTGGGCACACTGAAGCTTTCTTT,CASSVVGHTEAFF
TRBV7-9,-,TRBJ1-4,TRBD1,TGTGCCAGCAGCTTTTTCGGACAGGGAGGCGAAAAACTGTTTTTT,CASSFFGQGGEKLFF
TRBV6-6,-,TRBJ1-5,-,TGTGCCAGCAGTTACTCCCATGAGCAGCCCCAGCATTTT,CASSYSHEQPQHF
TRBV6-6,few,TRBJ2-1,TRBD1,TGTGCCAGCAGTTTCGGACAGGGGGCCCACAATGAGCAGTTCTTC,CASSFGQGAHNEQFF
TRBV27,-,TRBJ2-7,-,TGTGCCAGCATGTACCAGGGCATTCCCTACGAGCAGTACTTC,CASMYQGIPYEQYF
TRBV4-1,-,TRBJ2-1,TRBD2,TGCGCCAGCAGCCCCCCCGGGACCCTCGGGGGGGAGCAGTTCTTC,CASSPPGTLGGEQFF
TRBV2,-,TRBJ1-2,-,TGTGCCAGCATTCGTACAGGGTTTGCGGGGGGCTACACCTTC,CASIRTGFAGGYTF
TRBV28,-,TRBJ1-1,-,TGTGCCAGCCTCAGGGGAGAGAACACTGAAGCTTTCTTT,CASLRGENTEAFF